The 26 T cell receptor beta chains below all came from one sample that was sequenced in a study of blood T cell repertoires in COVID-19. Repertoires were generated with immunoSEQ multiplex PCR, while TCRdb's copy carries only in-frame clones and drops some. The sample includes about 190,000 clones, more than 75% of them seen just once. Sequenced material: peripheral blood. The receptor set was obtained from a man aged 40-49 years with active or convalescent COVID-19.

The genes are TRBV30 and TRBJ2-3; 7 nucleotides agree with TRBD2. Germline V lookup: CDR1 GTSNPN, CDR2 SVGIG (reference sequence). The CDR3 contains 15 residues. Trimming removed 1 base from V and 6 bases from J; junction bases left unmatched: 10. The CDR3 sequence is CAWSEEGGLGDTQYF. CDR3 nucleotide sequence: TGTGCCTGGAGTGAGGAGGGAGGACTAGGGGATACGCAGTATTTT.

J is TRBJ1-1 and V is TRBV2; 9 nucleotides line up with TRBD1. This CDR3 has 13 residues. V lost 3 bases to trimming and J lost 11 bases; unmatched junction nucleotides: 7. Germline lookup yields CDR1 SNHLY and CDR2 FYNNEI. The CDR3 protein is CASSEGQGTGAFF. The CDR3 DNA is TGTGCCAGCAGTGAGGGACAGGGAACAGGTGCTTTCTTT.

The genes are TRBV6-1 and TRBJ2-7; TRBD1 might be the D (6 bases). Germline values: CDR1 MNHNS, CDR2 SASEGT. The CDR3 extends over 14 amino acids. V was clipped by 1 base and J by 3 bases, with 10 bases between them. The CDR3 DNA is TGTGCCAGCAGTGAAGTGGACAGAGACTACGAGCAGTACTTC. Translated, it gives CASSEVDRDYEQYF.

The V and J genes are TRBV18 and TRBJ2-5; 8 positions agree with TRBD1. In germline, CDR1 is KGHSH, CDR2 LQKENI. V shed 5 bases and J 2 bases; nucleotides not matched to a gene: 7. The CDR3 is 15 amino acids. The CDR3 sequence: CASSAGTGSQETQYF. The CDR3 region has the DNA TGTGCCAGCTCAGCCGGGACAGGATCACAAGAGACCCAGTACTTC.

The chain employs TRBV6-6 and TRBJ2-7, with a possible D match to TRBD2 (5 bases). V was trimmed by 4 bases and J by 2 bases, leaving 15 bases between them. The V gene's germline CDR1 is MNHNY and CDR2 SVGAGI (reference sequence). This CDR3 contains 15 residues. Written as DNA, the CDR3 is TGTGCCAGCAGTTCAACGGGGTTCGGAACCTACGAGCAGTACTTC. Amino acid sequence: CASSSTGFGTYEQYF.

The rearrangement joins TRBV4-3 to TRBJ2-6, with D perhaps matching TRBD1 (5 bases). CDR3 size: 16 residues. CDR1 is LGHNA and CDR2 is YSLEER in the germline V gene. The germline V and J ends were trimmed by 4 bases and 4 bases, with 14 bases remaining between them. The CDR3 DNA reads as TGCGCCAGCAGCCCTACTCAGGGTGGAGGGGCCAACGTCCTGACTTTC. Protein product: CASSPTQGGGANVLTF.

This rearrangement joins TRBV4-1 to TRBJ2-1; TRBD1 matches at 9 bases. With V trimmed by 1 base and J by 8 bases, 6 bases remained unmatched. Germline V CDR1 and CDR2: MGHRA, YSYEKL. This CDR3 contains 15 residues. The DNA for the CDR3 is TGCGCCAGCAGCCAAGGGTTGGACAGGGGCCATGAGCAGTTCTTC. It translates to CASSQGLDRGHEQFF.

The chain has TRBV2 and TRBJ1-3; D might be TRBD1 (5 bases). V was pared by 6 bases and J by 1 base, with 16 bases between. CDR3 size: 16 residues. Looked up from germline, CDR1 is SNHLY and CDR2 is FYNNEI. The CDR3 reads CASRGGPGTSGNTIYF. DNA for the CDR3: TGTGCCAGCAGGGGAGGACCGGGGACGTCTGGAAACACCATATATTTT.

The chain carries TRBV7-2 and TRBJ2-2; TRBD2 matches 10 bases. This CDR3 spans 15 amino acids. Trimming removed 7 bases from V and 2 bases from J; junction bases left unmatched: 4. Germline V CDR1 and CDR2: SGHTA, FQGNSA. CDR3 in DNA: TGTGCCAGCACCAGGACTAGCGGCAACACCGGGGAGCTGTTTTTT. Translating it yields CASTRTSGNTGELFF.

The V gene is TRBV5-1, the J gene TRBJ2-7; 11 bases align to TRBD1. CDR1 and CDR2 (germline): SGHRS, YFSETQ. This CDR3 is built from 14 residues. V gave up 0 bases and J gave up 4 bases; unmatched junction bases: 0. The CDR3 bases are TGCGCCAGCAGCTTGGGGGACAGGGGGTACGAGCAGTACTTC. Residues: CASSLGDRGYEQYF.

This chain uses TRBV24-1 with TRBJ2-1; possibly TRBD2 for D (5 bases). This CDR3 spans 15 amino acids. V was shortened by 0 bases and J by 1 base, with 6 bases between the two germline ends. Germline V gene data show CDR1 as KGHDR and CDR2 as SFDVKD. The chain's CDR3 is CATSDLRGSYNEQFF. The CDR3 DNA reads TGTGCCACCAGTGATTTGCGGGGTTCCTACAATGAGCAGTTCTTC.

The CDR3 region has the DNA TGTGCCAGTAGTATGGGCGGGGGGGCATCCGGCGAGCAGTTCTTC. The encoded protein is CASSMGGGASGEQFF. The chain joins TRBV19 to TRBJ2-1; 9 nucleotides match TRBD2. Looked up from germline, CDR1 is LNHDA and CDR2 is SQIVND (reference sequence). There are 15 residues in the CDR3. V shed 3 bases, J shed 10 bases, and the junction held 10 bases outside the gene matches.

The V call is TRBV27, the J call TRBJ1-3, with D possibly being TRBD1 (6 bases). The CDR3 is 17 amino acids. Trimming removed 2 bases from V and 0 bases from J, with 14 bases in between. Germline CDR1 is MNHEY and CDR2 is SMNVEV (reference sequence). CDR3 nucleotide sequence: TGTGCCAGCAGTTTAAACCCAGGGGACCACTCTGGAAACACCATATATTTT. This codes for CASSLNPGDHSGNTIYF.

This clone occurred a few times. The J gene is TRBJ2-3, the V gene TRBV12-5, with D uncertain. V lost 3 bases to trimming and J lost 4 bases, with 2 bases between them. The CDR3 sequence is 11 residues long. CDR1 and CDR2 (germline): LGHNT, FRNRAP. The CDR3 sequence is CASGFSDTQYF. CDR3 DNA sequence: TGTGCTAGTGGTTTCTCAGATACGCAGTATTTT.

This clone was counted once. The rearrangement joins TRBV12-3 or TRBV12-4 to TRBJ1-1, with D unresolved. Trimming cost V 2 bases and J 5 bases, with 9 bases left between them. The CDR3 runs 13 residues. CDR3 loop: CASSLKVETEAFF. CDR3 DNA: TGTGCCAGCAGTTTAAAGGTGGAGACTGAAGCTTTCTTT.

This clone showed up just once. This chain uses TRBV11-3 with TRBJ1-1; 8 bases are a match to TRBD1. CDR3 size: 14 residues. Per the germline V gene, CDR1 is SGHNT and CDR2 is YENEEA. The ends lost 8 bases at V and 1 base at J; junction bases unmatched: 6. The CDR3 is CASGRTGTNTEAFF. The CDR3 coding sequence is TGTGCCAGCGGTCGGACAGGGACGAACACTGAAGCTTTCTTT.

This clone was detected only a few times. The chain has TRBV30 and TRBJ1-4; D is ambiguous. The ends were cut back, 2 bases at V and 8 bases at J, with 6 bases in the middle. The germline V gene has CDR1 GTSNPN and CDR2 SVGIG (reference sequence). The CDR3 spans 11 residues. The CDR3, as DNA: TGTGCCTGGAGTAACAGCGAAAAACTGTTTTTT. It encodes CAWSNSEKLFF.

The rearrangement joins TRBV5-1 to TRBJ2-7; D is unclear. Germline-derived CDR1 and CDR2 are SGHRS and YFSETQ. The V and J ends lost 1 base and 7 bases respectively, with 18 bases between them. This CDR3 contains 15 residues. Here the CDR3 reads CASSLSSAFTGEQYF. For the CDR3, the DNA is TGCGCCAGCAGCTTGTCGTCAGCCTTTACCGGGGAGCAGTACTTC.

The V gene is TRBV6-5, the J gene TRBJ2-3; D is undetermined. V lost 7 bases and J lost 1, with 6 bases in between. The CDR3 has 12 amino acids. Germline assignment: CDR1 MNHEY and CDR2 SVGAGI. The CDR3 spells CASTFGTDTQYF. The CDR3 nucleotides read TGTGCCAGCACCTTTGGCACAGATACGCAGTATTTT.

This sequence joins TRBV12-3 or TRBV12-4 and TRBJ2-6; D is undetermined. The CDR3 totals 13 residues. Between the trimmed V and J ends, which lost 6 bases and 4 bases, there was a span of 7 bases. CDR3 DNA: TGTGCCAGCAGCTCCTACGGGGCCAACGTCCTGACTTTC. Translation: CASSSYGANVLTF.

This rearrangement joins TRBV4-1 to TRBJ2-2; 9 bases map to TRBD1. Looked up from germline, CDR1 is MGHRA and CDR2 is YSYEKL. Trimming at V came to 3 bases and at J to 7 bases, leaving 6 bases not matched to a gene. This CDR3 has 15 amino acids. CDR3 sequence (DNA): TGCGCCAGCAGCCAGGAGGGACAGGGCAACGGGGAGCTGTTTTTT. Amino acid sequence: CASSQEGQGNGELFF.

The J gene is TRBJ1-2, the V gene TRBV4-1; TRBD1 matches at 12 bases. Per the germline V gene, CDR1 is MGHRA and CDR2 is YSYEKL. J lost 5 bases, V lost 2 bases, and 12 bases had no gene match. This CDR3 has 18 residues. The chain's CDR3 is CASSQIWDRGRDRYGYTF. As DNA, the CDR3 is TGCGCCAGCAGCCAAATTTGGGACAGGGGGCGCGATCGGTATGGCTACACCTTC.

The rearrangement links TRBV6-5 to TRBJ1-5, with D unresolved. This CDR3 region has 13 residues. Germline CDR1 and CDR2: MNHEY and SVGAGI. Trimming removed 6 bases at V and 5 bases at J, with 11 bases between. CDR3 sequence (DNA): TGTGCCAGCAGACCCAGGTGGGATCAGCCCCAGCATTTT. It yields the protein CASRPRWDQPQHF.

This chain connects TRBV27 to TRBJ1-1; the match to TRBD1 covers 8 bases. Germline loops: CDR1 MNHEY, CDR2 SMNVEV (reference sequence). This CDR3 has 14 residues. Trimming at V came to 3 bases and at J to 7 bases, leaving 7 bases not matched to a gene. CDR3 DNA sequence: TGTGCCAGCAGTTTTCGTTGGACAGGGTATGAAGCTTTCTTT. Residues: CASSFRWTGYEAFF.

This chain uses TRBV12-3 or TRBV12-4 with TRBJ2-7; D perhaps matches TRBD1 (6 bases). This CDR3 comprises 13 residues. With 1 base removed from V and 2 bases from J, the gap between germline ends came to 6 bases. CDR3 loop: CASSLDRAYEQYF. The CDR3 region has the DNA TGTGCCAGCAGTTTAGACAGGGCCTACGAGCAGTACTTC.

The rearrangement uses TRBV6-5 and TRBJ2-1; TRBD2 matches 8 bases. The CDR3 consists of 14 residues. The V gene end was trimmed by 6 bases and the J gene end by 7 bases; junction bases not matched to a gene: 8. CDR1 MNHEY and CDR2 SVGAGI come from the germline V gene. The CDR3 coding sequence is TGTGCCAGCAGCCCCCGGGGGGGGGTAAATGAGCAGTTCTTC. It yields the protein CASSPRGGVNEQFF.